This T cell receptor beta chain was sequenced during a study of T cell clusters in autoimmune cytopenias. Measured by frequency, this clonotype is medium-sized. About 37,500 genome equivalents of blood DNA were amplified for TRB. Germline-derived CDR1 and CDR2 are LNHDA and SQIVND (reference sequence). The CDR3 sequence is 14 residues long. One tube held mixed TRB-A and TRB-B primer pools for touch-down PCR. TCRdb re-called the multiplex PCR reads and gives one entry per CDR3 protein, without DNA. This repertoire includes about 6,700 distinct CDR3 sequences. These records were also assigned to another study, of T cell repertoires in aging, cancer and after chemotherapy.

The J gene is TRBJ2-2, the V gene TRBV19; the D call from TCRdb, TRBD1, cannot be confirmed without DNA. This clonotype originated in a human donor in good health. Sequencing was performed on peripheral blood. The CDR3 loop is CATTAGARTGELFF.